The present TCR beta chain was sequenced within a study of blood T cell repertoires in COVID-19. Germline V CDR1 and CDR2: SGHTA, FQGTGA. Between the trimmed V and J ends, which lost 6 bases and 5 bases, there was a span of 12 bases. The length of the CDR3 is 13 residues. In the study's own analysis: The assay estimated nucleated cells by amplifying reference gene primers. Repertoires were generated with immunoSEQ multiplex PCR, while TCRdb's copy carries only in-frame clones and drops some. From that table come the V and J calls and clone size; the DNA was used to work out D and trimming. The table includes roughly 330,000 clones, roughly 87% detected once.

The chain carries TRBV7-3 and TRBJ2-3, with D perhaps TRBD2 (6 bases). The receptor comes from a man aged 30 to 45 with COVID-19, enrolled during active disease. The sequenced material came from peripheral blood. The CDR3 DNA reads as TGTGCCAGCAGGTTCACCGGGGGAGATACGCAGTATTTT. Encoded protein: CASRFTGGDTQYF.